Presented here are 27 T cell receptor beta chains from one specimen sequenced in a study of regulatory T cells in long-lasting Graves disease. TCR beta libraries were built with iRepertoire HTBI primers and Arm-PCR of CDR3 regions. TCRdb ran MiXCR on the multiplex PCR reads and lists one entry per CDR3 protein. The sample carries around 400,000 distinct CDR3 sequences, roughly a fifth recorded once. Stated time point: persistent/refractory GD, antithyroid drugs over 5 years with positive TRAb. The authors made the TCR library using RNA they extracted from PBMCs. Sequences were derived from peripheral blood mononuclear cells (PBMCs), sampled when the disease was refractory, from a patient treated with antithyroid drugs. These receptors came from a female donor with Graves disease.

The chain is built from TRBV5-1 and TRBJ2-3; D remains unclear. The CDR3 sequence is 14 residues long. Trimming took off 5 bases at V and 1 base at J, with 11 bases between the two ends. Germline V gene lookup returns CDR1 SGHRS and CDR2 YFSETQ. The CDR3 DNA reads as TGCGCCAGCAGGTTAAGCGTACGCACAGATACGCAGTATTTT. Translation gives CASRLSVRTDTQYF.

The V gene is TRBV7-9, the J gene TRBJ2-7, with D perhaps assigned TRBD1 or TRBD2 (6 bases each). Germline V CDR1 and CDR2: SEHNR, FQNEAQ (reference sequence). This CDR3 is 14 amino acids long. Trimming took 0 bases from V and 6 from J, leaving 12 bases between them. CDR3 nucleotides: TGTGCCAGCAGCTTAGCACAGGGACTGGCCGAGCAGTACTTC. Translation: CASSLAQGLAEQYF. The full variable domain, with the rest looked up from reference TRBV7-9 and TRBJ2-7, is DTGVSQNPRHKITKRGQNVTFRCDPISEHNRLYWYRQTLGQGPEFLTYFQNEAQLEKSRLLSDRFSAERPKGSFSTLEIQRTEQGDSAMYLCASSLAQGLAEQYFGPGTRLTVT.

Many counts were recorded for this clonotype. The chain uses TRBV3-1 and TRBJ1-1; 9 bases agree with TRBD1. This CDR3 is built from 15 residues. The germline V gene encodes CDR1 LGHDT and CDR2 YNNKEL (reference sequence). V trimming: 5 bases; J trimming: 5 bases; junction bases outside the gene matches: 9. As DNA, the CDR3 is TGTGCCAGCAGCTTCGGGACAGGGCGGAGGACTGAAGCTTTCTTT. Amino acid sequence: CASSFGTGRRTEAFF.

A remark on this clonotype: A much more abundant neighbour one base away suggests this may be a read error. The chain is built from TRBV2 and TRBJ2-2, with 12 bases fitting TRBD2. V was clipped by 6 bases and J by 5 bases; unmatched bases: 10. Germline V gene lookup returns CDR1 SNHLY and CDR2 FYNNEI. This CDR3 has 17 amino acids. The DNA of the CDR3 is TGTGCCAGCAGGGTGACTAGCGGGAGAGTGGGGACCGGGGAGCTGTTTTTT. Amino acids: CASRVTSGRVGTGELFF.

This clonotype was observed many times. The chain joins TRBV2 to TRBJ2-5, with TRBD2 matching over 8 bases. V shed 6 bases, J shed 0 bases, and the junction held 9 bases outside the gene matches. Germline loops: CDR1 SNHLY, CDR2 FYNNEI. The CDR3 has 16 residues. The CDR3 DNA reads TGTGCCAGCAGGACCACTAGCGGAGGACACCAAGAGACCCAGTACTTC. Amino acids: CASRTTSGGHQETQYF.

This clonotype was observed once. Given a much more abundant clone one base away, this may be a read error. CDR3 residues: CASSQEGIRWDYGYTF. The CDR3 DNA reads TGTGCCAGCAGCCAAGAGGGGATACGGTGGGACTATGGCTACACCTTC. The chain employs TRBV3-1 and TRBJ1-2, with unresolved D. The germline V gene encodes CDR1 LGHDT and CDR2 YNNKEL (reference sequence). V lost 0 bases to trimming and J lost 3 bases, with 14 bases between them. The CDR3 sequence is 16 residues long.

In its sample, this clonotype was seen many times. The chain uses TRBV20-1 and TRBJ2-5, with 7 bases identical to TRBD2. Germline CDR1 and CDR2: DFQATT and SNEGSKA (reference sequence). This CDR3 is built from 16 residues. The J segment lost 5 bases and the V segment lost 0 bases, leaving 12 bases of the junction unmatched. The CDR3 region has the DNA TGCAGTGCTAGAGAGGGTTTGCTAGCGGTTCCGGAGACCCAGTACTTC. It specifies CSAREGLLAVPETQYF.

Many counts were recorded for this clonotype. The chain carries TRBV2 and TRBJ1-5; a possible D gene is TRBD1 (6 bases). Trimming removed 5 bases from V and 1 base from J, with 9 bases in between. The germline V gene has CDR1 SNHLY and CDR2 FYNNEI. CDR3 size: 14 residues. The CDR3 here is CASSTTGSNQPQHF. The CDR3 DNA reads TGTGCCAGCAGTACGACAGGAAGCAATCAGCCCCAGCATTTT.

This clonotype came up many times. The CDR3, as DNA: TGTGCCACCCGAAGGGGGACTAGCGGGAGGCAGACCCAGTACTTC. It yields the protein CATRRGTSGRQTQYF. The chain employs TRBV6-1 and TRBJ2-5; 15 bases are shared with TRBD2. This CDR3 has 15 amino acids. CDR1 MNHNS and CDR2 SASEGT come from the germline V gene. Losses at the gene ends were 10 bases for V and 6 bases for J; bases not matched to a gene: 9.

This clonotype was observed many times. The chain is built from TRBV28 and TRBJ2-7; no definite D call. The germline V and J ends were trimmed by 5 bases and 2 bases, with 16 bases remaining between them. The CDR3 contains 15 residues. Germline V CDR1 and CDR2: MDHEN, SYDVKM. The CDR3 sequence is CASSNGGTRTYEQYF. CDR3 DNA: TGTGCCAGCAGTAATGGCGGCACGAGAACCTACGAGCAGTACTTC.

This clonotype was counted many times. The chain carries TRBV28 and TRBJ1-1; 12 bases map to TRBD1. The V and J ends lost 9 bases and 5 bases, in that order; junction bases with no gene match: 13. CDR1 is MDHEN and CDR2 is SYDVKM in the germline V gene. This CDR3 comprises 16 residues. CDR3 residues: CASFFAGQGAWTEAFF. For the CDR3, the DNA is TGTGCCAGTTTTTTTGCGGGACAGGGGGCCTGGACTGAAGCTTTCTTT.

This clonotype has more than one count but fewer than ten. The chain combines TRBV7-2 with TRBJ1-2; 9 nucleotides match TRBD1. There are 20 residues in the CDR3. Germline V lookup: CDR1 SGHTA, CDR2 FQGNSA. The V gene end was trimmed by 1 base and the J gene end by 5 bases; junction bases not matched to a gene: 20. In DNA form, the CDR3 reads TGTGCCAGCAGCTTAGGAGTCTATATTGCGGCGGGACAGGGAAATTATGGCTACACCTTC. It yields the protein CASSLGVYIAAGQGNYGYTF.

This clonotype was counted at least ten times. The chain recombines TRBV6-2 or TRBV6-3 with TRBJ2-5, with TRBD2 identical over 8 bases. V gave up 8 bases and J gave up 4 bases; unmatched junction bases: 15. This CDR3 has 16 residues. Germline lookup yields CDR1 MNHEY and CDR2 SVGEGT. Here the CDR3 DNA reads TGTGCCAGCTTACGCGCCGGGACTAGGACCTCAGAGACCCAGTACTTC. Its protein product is CASLRAGTRTSETQYF.

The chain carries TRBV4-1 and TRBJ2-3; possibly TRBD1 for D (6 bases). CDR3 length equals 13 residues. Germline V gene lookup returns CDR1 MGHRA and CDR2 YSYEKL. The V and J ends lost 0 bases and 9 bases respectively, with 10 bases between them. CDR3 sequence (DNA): TGCGCCAGCAGCCAAGAACTTAGGGGGACGCAGTATTTT. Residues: CASSQELRGTQYF.

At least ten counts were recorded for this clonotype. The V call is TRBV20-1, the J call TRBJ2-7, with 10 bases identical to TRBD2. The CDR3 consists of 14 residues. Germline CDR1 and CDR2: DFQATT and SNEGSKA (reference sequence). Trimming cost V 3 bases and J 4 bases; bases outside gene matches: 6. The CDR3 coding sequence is TGCAGTGCTAGGTGGACTAGCGGAGGGTACGAGCAGTACTTC. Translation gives CSARWTSGGYEQYF.

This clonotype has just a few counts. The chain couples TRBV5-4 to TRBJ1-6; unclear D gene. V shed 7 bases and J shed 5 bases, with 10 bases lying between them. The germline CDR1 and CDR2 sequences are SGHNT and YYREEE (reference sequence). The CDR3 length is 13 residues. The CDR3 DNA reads TGTGCCAGCTGGGAGAGGGATAATTCACCCCTCCACTTT. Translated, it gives CASWERDNSPLHF.

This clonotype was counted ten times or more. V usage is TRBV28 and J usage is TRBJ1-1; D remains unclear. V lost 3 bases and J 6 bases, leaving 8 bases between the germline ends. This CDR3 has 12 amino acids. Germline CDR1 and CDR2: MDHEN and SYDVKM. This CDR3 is CASSLSHAEAFF. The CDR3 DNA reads TGTGCCAGCAGTTTGTCCCATGCTGAAGCTTTCTTT.

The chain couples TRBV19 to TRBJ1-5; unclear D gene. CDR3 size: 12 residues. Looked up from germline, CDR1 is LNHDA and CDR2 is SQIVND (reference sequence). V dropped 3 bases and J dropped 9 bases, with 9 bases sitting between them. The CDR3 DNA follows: TGTGCCAGTAGTATTGGCAACGGGCCCCAGCATTTT. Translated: CASSIGNGPQHF.

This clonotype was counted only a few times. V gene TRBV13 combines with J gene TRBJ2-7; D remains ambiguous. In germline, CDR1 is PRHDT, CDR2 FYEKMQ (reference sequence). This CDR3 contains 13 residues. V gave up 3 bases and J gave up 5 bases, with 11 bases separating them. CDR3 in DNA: TGTGCCAGCAGCTTTTCCTCGACCAACGAGCAGTACTTC. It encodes CASSFSSTNEQYF.

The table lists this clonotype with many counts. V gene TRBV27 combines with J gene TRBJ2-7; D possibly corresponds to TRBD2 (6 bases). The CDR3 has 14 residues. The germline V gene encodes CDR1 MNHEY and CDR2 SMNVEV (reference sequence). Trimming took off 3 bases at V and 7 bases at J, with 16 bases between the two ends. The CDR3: CASSFGRDLLEQYF. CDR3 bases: TGTGCCAGCAGTTTCGGGCGGGACCTTCTGGAGCAGTACTTC.

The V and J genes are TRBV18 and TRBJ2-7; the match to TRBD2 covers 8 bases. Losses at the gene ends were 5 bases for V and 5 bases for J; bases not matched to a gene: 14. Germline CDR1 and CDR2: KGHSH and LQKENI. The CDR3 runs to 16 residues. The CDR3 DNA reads TGTGCCAGCTCAGCCCAAAGCGGGAGATTTAGGAACGAGCAGTACTTC. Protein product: CASSAQSGRFRNEQYF.

The CDR3, as DNA: TGCAGTGCTAGAGTAGGACCGGGACGCAGCACAGATACGCAGTATTTT. It codes for CSARVGPGRSTDTQYF. The chain links TRBV20-1 to TRBJ2-3, with D perhaps assigned TRBD1 or TRBD2 (5 bases each). V was cut by 1 base and J by 0 bases, with 14 bases left in between. Germline CDR1 and CDR2: DFQATT and SNEGSKA (reference sequence). CDR3 length: 16 amino acids.

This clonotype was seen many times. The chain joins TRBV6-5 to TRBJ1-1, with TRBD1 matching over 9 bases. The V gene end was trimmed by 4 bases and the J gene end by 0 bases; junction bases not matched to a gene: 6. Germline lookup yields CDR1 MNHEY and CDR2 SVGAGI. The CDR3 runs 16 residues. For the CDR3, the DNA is TGTGCCAGCAGTTCCGGACAGGGGCTGGTGAACACTGAAGCTTTCTTT. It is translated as CASSSGQGLVNTEAFF.

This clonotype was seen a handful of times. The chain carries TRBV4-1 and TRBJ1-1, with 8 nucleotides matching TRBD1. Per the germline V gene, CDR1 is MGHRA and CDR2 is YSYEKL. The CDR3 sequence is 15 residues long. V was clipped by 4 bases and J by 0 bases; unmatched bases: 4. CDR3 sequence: CASSRDRGLNTEAFF. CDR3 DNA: TGCGCCAGCAGCCGAGACAGGGGTCTGAACACTGAAGCTTTCTTT.

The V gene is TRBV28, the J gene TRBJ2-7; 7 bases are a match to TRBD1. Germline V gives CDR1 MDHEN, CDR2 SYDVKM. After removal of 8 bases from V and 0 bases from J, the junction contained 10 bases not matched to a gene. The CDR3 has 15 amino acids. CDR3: CASWSGQISSYEQYF. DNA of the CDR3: TGTGCCAGCTGGTCGGGACAGATAAGCTCCTACGAGCAGTACTTC.

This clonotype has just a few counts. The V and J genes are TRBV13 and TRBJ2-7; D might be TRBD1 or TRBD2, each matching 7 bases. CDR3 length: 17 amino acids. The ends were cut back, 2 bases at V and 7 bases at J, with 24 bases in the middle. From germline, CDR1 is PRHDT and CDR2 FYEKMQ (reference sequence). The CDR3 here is CASSLRGLGAGIREQYF. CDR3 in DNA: TGTGCCAGCAGCTTAAGGGGGCTGGGAGCGGGAATAAGGGAGCAGTACTTC.

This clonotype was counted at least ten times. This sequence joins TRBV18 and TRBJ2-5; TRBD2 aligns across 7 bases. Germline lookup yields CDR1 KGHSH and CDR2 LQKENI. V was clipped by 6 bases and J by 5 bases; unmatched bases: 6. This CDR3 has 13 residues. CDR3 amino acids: CASSLHGGETQYF. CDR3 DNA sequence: TGTGCCAGCTCCCTCCACGGGGGGGAGACCCAGTACTTC.